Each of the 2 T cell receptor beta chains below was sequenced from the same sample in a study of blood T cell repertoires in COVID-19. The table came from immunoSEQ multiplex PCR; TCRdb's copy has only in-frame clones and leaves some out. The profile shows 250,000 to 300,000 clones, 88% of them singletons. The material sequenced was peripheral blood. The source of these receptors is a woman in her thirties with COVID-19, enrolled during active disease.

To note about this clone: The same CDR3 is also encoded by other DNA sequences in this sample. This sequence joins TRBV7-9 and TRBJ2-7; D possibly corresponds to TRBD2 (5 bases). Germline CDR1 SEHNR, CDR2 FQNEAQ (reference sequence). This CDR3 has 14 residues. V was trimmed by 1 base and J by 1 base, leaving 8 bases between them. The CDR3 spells CASSLGLASYEQYF. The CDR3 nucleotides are TGTGCCAGCAGCTTAGGGTTAGCGTCCTACGAGCAGTACTTC.

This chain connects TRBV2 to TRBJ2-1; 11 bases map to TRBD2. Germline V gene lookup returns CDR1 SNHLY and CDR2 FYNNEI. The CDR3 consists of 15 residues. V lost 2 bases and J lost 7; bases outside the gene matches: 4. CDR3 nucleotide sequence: TGTGCCAGCAGTGAAATAGCGGGAGGGTTTAATGAGCAGTTCTTC. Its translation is CASSEIAGGFNEQFF.